These 28 T cell receptor beta chains were all obtained from the same sample, sequenced in a study of cytomegalovirus exposure and HLA in healthy donors. The data were produced by immunoSEQ multiplex PCR, yet TCRdb's version contains in-frame clones alone and is incomplete. This sample has about 82,000 clones, with 95% found just once. Sequencing was carried out using PBMCs. The origin of the receptors is a woman aged 18 to 35 in good health and CMV-seronegative.

This clone was recorded only once. The V call is TRBV7-2, the J call TRBJ2-7; 9 bases line up with TRBD2. Trimming removed 8 bases from V and 3 bases from J; junction bases left unmatched: 11. The germline gives CDR1 SGHTA, CDR2 FQGNSA. This CDR3 spans 15 amino acids. CDR3 bases: TGTGCCAGCTCCATGGGGGGAGCGGGAGGCTACGAGCAGTACTTC. Amino acid sequence: CASSMGGAGGYEQYF.

The J gene is TRBJ2-1, the V gene TRBV6-4; 8 bases fit TRBD2. CDR3 length: 16 residues. Trimming at V came to 4 bases and at J to 7 bases, leaving 12 bases not matched to a gene. Germline V lookup: CDR1 MRHNA, CDR2 SNTAGT. In DNA form, the CDR3 reads TGTGCCAGCAGTGTTGCGGGGGGAACTTTGGGGAATGAGCAGTTCTTC. As protein: CASSVAGGTLGNEQFF.

This chain links TRBV7-8 with TRBJ1-6, with a possible D match to TRBD1 (5 bases). V lost 1 base and J 0 bases, leaving 22 bases between the germline ends. This CDR3 is 21 amino acids long. The germline V gene has CDR1 SGHVS and CDR2 FQNEAQ. CDR3 coding DNA: TGTGCCAGCAGCTTAGTGGTGGGGGGACGTCGGTGGAGCTCCTATAATTCACCCCTCCACTTT. Its protein is CASSLVVGGRRWSSYNSPLHF.

This chain links TRBV11-2 with TRBJ2-5; D might be TRBD2 (5 bases). With 4 bases removed from V and 3 bases from J, the gap between germline ends came to 12 bases. There are 14 residues in the CDR3. Germline CDR1 is SGHAT and CDR2 is FQNNGV. CDR3 region: CASSSPGRKETQYF. CDR3 in DNA: TGTGCCAGCAGCTCCCCTGGGAGAAAAGAGACCCAGTACTTC.

The CDR3 sequence: CASSLAELAGGPYEQYF. The CDR3 nucleotides read TGCGCCAGCAGCTTGGCTGAACTAGCGGGAGGGCCTTACGAGCAGTACTTC. The chain joins TRBV5-1 to TRBJ2-7; 13 bases agree with TRBD2. V shed 0 bases, J shed 4 bases, and the junction held 7 bases outside the gene matches. CDR3 length: 17 residues. Looked up from germline, CDR1 is SGHRS and CDR2 is YFSETQ.

The chain joins TRBV27 to TRBJ1-2; possibly TRBD1 for D (5 bases). CDR1 is MNHEY, CDR2 SMNVEV, per germline (reference sequence). The CDR3 is 15 residues long. Trimming removed 5 bases from V and 5 bases from J, with 18 bases in between. CDR3 DNA: TGTGCCAGCAGTCCCCGACAGTTTGGGGAATATGGCTACACCTTC. Encoded protein: CASSPRQFGEYGYTF.

V is TRBV7-2 and J is TRBJ2-1, with 8 bases aligning to TRBD2. Germline trimming cut 5 bases from V and 0 bases from J; bases unmatched to any gene: 3. CDR1 and CDR2 (germline): SGHTA, FQGNSA. The CDR3 runs to 15 residues. The CDR3 protein is CASSRTSGSYNEQFF. The CDR3 DNA is TGTGCCAGCAGCCGAACTAGCGGCTCCTACAATGAGCAGTTCTTC. Full variable domain (rest looked up from reference TRBV7-2 and TRBJ2-1): GAGVSQSPSNKVTEKGKDVELRCDPISGHTALYWYRQSLGQGLEFLIYFQGNSAPDKSGLPSDRFSAERTGGSVSTLTIQRTQQEDSAVYLCASSRTSGSYNEQFFGPGTRLTVL.

The gene calls are TRBV7-9 and TRBJ2-7, with TRBD1 matching over 7 bases. This CDR3 has 15 residues. The V and J ends lost 6 bases and 3 bases, in that order; junction bases with no gene match: 11. Germline V gene sequence: CDR1 SEHNR, CDR2 FQNEAQ (reference sequence). CDR3 sequence (DNA): TGTGCCAGCAGATCTACTCTTCGACAGGGCTACGAGCAGTACTTC. Translating it yields CASRSTLRQGYEQYF.

The CDR3 sequence is CASRGQGAYGYTF. The CDR3 DNA is TGTGCCAGCAGGGGACAGGGGGCGTATGGCTACACCTTC. The chain recombines TRBV6-5 with TRBJ1-2; the match to TRBD1 covers 12 bases. The V gene's germline CDR1 is MNHEY and CDR2 SVGAGI. V was clipped by 6 bases and J by 5 bases; unmatched bases: 1. The CDR3 loop spans 13 amino acids.

This clone was seen just once. The chain employs TRBV5-1 and TRBJ2-3, with 8 positions matching TRBD1. CDR1 is SGHRS, CDR2 YFSETQ, per germline. CDR3 length equals 15 residues. The V and J ends lost 4 bases and 7 bases, in that order; junction bases with no gene match: 11. The CDR3 region has the DNA TGCGCCAGCAGCCCCACAGGGGGACGTTCAAATACGCAGTATTTT. Translating it yields CASSPTGGRSNTQYF.

V usage is TRBV6-5 and J usage is TRBJ1-5; D unclear. The CDR3 is 14 amino acids. The germline gives CDR1 MNHEY, CDR2 SVGAGI. Trimming removed 6 bases at V and 1 base at J, with 10 bases between. CDR3 amino acids: CASSPRSSNQPQHF. The CDR3 DNA follows: TGTGCCAGCAGCCCCAGGTCGAGCAATCAGCCCCAGCATTTT.

This chain joins TRBV27 and TRBJ2-3; D gene uncertain. Trimming shortened V by 3 bases and J by 2 bases, and 9 bases separated the two germline ends. CDR1 and CDR2 (germline): MNHEY, SMNVEV (reference sequence). This CDR3 has 14 residues. DNA of the CDR3: TGTGCCAGCAGTTTGCGAGTAACCACAGATACGCAGTATTTT. It is translated as CASSLRVTTDTQYF.

This CDR3 is CASSPGDRNGGYTF. For the CDR3, the DNA is TGTGCCAGCTCACCAGGGGACAGGAATGGGGGCTACACCTTC. J is TRBJ1-2 and V is TRBV18; 8 bases fit TRBD1. The CDR3 consists of 14 residues. Trimming took 2 bases from V and 8 from J; bases not matched to a gene: 7. CDR1 KGHSH and CDR2 LQKENI come from the germline V gene.

The chain uses TRBV10-3 and TRBJ1-1; 7 nucleotides match TRBD1. Germline V gene sequence: CDR1 ENHRY, CDR2 SYGVKD. V shed 10 bases and J 3 bases; nucleotides not matched to a gene: 8. The CDR3 is 13 amino acids. The CDR3 DNA reads TGTGCCACCTCCGGGACAGATGACACTGAAGCTTTCTTT. Protein product: CATSGTDDTEAFF.

The rearrangement links TRBV5-1 to TRBJ2-7; D is perhaps TRBD2 (5 bases). Trimming pared 4 bases from V and 2 bases from J, leaving 13 bases between. Germline V gene data show CDR1 as SGHRS and CDR2 as YFSETQ. The CDR3 totals 14 residues. For the CDR3, the DNA is TGCGCCAGCAGCCCGGCGGACTCTGCCTACGAGCAGTACTTC. Translated: CASSPADSAYEQYF.

The chain couples TRBV10-3 to TRBJ2-7, with 9 bases that match TRBD2. The V segment lost 0 bases and the J segment 6 bases; nucleotides outside the gene matches: 9. Germline V gene lookup returns CDR1 ENHRY and CDR2 SYGVKD. CDR3 length: 16 amino acids. CDR3 protein: CAISESGSGRSSEQYF. The CDR3 DNA is TGTGCCATCAGTGAGTCAGGAAGCGGGAGGTCGAGCGAGCAGTACTTC.

The chain carries TRBV5-1 and TRBJ2-7; no reliable D call. V dropped 1 base and J dropped 0 bases, with 8 bases sitting between them. This CDR3 has 14 residues. Germline V gene data show CDR1 as SGHRS and CDR2 as YFSETQ. The CDR3 here is CASSLFWSSYEQYF. Written as DNA, the CDR3 is TGCGCCAGCAGCTTGTTCTGGAGCTCCTACGAGCAGTACTTC.

The rearrangement uses TRBV5-6 and TRBJ1-6; D is undetermined. This CDR3 region has 15 residues. V dropped 1 base and J dropped 2 bases, with 7 bases sitting between them. Germline CDR1 SGHDT, CDR2 YYEEEE. The CDR3 reads CASSLREPYNSPLHF. In DNA, the CDR3 is TGTGCCAGCAGCTTGAGAGAGCCCTATAATTCACCCCTCCACTTT. The complete variable domain, with remaining parts taken from reference TRBV5-6 and TRBJ1-6, reads DAGVTQSPTHLIKTRGQQVTLRCSPKSGHDTVSWYQQALGQGPQFIFQYYEEEERQRGNFPDRFSGHQFPNYSSELNVNALLLGDSALYLCASSLREPYNSPLHFGNGTRLTVT.

CDR3 DNA sequence: TGTGCCAGCAGTGGGACAGGTGGTCTGATCTATGGCTACACCTTC. It codes for CASSGTGGLIYGYTF. The V gene is TRBV6-5, the J gene TRBJ1-2, with TRBD1 matching over 8 bases. The germline V gene has CDR1 MNHEY and CDR2 SVGAGI. V was pared by 5 bases and J by 4 bases, with 9 bases of the junction left unmatched. This CDR3 is 15 amino acids long.

This clone has only one observation. The rearrangement uses TRBV10-3 and TRBJ1-2; 7 bases fit TRBD1. V lost 8 bases, J lost 2 bases, and 20 bases stayed unmatched. The CDR3 has 18 residues. In germline, CDR1 is ENHRY, CDR2 SYGVKD. CDR3 sequence (DNA): TGTGCCATCTGTAAATTTCGGACAGGCGATCCGCAAAACTATGGCTACACCTTC. As protein: CAICKFRTGDPQNYGYTF.

This chain connects TRBV27 to TRBJ2-7; possibly TRBD1 for D (5 bases). The CDR3 runs to 15 residues. CDR1 and CDR2 (germline): MNHEY, SMNVEV (reference sequence). V dropped 0 bases and J dropped 7 bases, with 16 bases sitting between them. CDR3 amino acids: CASSLSGGGAWEQYF. The CDR3 DNA reads TGTGCCAGCAGTTTATCTGGCGGTGGGGCGTGGGAGCAGTACTTC.

The chain has TRBV10-1 and TRBJ2-3; TRBD1 matches 7 bases. Germline values: CDR1 WNHNN, CDR2 SYGVQD (reference sequence). Trimming cost V 3 bases and J 4 bases; bases outside gene matches: 7. The CDR3 is 15 amino acids. CDR3 in DNA: TGCGCCAGCAGTGAAGGGGGCCGAGTCCCAGATACGCAGTATTTT. Protein product: CASSEGGRVPDTQYF.

This chain connects TRBV7-2 to TRBJ2-3, with TRBD2 matching over 8 bases. Per the germline V gene, CDR1 is SGHTA and CDR2 is FQGNSA. Trimming removed 3 bases from V and 3 bases from J; junction bases left unmatched: 5. This CDR3 has 15 amino acids. This chain's CDR3 is CASSFFGRGTDTQYF. CDR3 in DNA: TGTGCCAGCAGCTTTTTCGGGAGGGGAACAGATACGCAGTATTTT.

Concerning this clone itself: Within the sample, other DNA sequences also encode this same CDR3. J is TRBJ2-3 and V is TRBV6-5; D might be TRBD2 (6 bases). The germline CDR1 and CDR2 sequences are MNHEY and SVGAGI. Trimming removed 7 bases from V and 2 bases from J, with 13 bases in between. This CDR3 contains 14 residues. CDR3 residues: CASTDGGTTDTQYF. DNA for the CDR3: TGTGCCAGCACCGACGGAGGGACCACAGATACGCAGTATTTT.

This chain uses TRBV5-1 with TRBJ2-2, with 8 bases that match TRBD1. Germline CDR1 and CDR2: SGHRS and YFSETQ. The V segment lost 3 bases and the J segment 6 bases; nucleotides outside the gene matches: 4. This CDR3 is 14 amino acids long. The CDR3 sequence: CASSSTGDPGELFF. For the CDR3, the DNA is TGCGCCAGCAGCTCGACAGGGGACCCCGGGGAGCTGTTTTTT.

V is TRBV7-8 and J is TRBJ2-5; the match to TRBD2 covers 11 bases. In germline, CDR1 is SGHVS, CDR2 FQNEAQ. The junction had 11 bases not matched to a gene; V was cut back by 1 base and J by 4 bases. The length of the CDR3 is 18 residues. CDR3 residues: CASSLGLAGGALSETQYF. The CDR3 DNA reads TGTGCCAGCAGCTTAGGTCTAGCGGGAGGCGCCCTCTCAGAGACCCAGTACTTC. The full variable domain, completed using reference TRBV7-8 and TRBJ2-5, is GAGVSQSPRYKVAKRGQDVALRCDPISGHVSLFWYQQALGQGPEFLTYFQNEAQLDKSGLPSDRFFAERPEGSVSTLKIQRTQQEDSAVYLCASSLGLAGGALSETQYFGPGTRLLVL.

The V gene is TRBV6-1, the J gene TRBJ1-3; weak D call: TRBD1 (6 bases). CDR1 is MNHNS and CDR2 is SASEGT in the germline V gene. The CDR3 contains 15 residues. Trimming removed 4 bases at V and 0 bases at J, with 10 bases between. CDR3: CASSADRSSGNTIYF. The CDR3 DNA follows: TGTGCCAGCAGTGCGGACAGAAGCTCTGGAAACACCATATATTTT.

The chain links TRBV4-1 to TRBJ1-2; D unclear. The germline V gene encodes CDR1 MGHRA and CDR2 YSYEKL. The CDR3 length is 14 residues. The germline V and J ends were trimmed by 0 bases and 4 bases, with 9 bases remaining between them. The CDR3 is CASSQDRRRYGYTF. The CDR3 DNA reads TGCGCCAGCAGCCAAGATCGGAGGCGCTATGGCTACACCTTC.